These 18 T cell receptor beta chains originate from one sample sequenced in a study of B cell selection in AIRE deficiency. Conventional CD4 T cells were sorted as CD4+CD127+ cells. Generated by immunoSEQ multiplex PCR, the TCRdb table keeps only in-frame clones and is missing some. The data show about 21,000 clones, 97% seen once. Sequencing was carried out using conventional CD4+ T cells sorted from PBMCs. These TCRs come from a human donor with AIRE deficiency.

This rearrangement joins TRBV5-8 to TRBJ1-2; D remains ambiguous. Germline V gene data show CDR1 as SGHTS and CDR2 as YDEGEE. Between the trimmed V and J ends, which lost 0 bases and 3 bases, there was a span of 6 bases. The CDR3 loop spans 13 amino acids. The CDR3 sequence: CASSLVIYYGYTF. The DNA for the CDR3 is TGTGCCAGCAGCTTGGTTATTTACTATGGCTACACCTTC.

A word on this clone: The junction and the germline gene differ at one end; a read error may be behind it. V gene TRBV7-7 combines with J gene TRBJ2-1, with D possibly matching TRBD1 (5 bases). The CDR3 totals 13 residues. Per the germline V gene, CDR1 is SSHAT and CDR2 is FNYEAQ (reference sequence). The chain's CDR3 is CASSLGVNNEQFF. The CDR3, as DNA: TGTGCTAGCAGCTTAGGGGTAAACAATGAGCAGTTCTTC. The full variable domain, in which reference TRBV7-7 and TRBJ2-1 provide the parts outside the CDR3, is GAGVSQSPRYKVTKRGQDVTLRCDPISSHATLYWYQQALGQGPEFLTYFNYEAQPDKSGLPSDRFSAERPEGSISTLTIQRTEQRDSAMYRCASSLGVNNEQFFGPGTRLTVL.

The CDR3 DNA reads TGTGCCAGCATGGGTACCCTTAGCACAGATACGCAGTATTTT. It specifies CASMGTLSTDTQYF. The rearrangement joins TRBV6-6 to TRBJ2-3; D gene uncertain. The CDR3 is made up of 14 amino acids. V was pared by 7 bases and J by 0 bases, with 11 bases between. Looked up from germline, CDR1 is MNHNY and CDR2 is SVGAGI (reference sequence).

The rearrangement links TRBV2 to TRBJ2-3; D is possibly TRBD2 (5 bases). The CDR3 totals 19 residues. Germline V gene sequence: CDR1 SNHLY, CDR2 FYNNEI. The V gene lost 6 bases and the J gene lost 2 bases, with 27 bases spanning the gap. In nucleotides, the CDR3 is TGTGCCAGCAGGTTTAGGTCTAGCAGCTATGTTCGCTACACAGATACGCAGTATTTT. This gives the protein CASRFRSSSYVRYTDTQYF.

The V and J genes are TRBV4-1 and TRBJ2-7, with TRBD2 matching over 12 bases. In germline, CDR1 is MGHRA, CDR2 YSYEKL. The V segment lost 0 bases and the J segment 3 bases; nucleotides outside the gene matches: 3. The CDR3 loop spans 16 amino acids. The CDR3 DNA is TGCGCCAGCAGCCAAGAAGGGGGACTAGCGGGCTACGAGCAGTACTTC. Translating gives CASSQEGGLAGYEQYF.

V gene TRBV15 combines with J gene TRBJ2-3, with no clear D. V lost 1 base, J lost 0 bases, and 5 bases lay in between. The CDR3 spans 14 residues. Germline lookup yields CDR1 LNHNV and CDR2 YYDKDF (reference sequence). The CDR3 bases are TGTGCCACCAGCAGAGTTGGTAGCACAGATACGCAGTATTTT. Protein product: CATSRVGSTDTQYF. The full variable domain, rest sourced from reference TRBV15 and TRBJ2-3, is DAMVIQNPRYQVTQFGKPVTLSCSQTLNHNVMYWYQQKSSQAPKLLFHYYDKDFNNEADTPDNFQSRRPNTSFCFLDIRSPGLGDTAMYLCATSRVGSTDTQYFGPGTRLTVL.

The chain has TRBV30 and TRBJ1-4; tentative D call: TRBD1 (6 bases). V was cut by 2 bases and J by 4 bases, with 14 bases left in between. There are 15 residues in the CDR3. The germline gives CDR1 GTSNPN, CDR2 SVGIG (reference sequence). The chain's CDR3 is CAWSRGGDLNEKLFF. The CDR3 DNA follows: TGTGCCTGGAGTAGGGGGGGGGACCTTAATGAAAAACTGTTTTTT.

V usage is TRBV4-1 and J usage is TRBJ2-5; D not certain. The CDR3 sequence is 12 residues long. The germline gives CDR1 MGHRA, CDR2 YSYEKL. Trimming left V 4 bases short and J 7 bases short, with 10 bases between. The CDR3 DNA follows: TGCGCCAGCAGCCCAGTCTGGGGGACCCAGTACTTC. Its translation is CASSPVWGTQYF.

This clone was seen only once. The gene calls are TRBV7-6 and TRBJ2-5; 7 bases map to TRBD1. The V gene's germline CDR1 is SGHVS and CDR2 FNYEAQ. This CDR3 is built from 17 residues. J lost 1 base, V lost 2 bases, and 10 bases had no gene match. CDR3 residues: CASSLTLGDRSQETQYF. The CDR3 DNA reads as TGTGCCAGCAGCTTAACGCTTGGGGACAGAAGCCAAGAGACCCAGTACTTC. Full variable domain (missing parts from reference TRBV7-6 and TRBJ2-5): GAGVSQSPRYKVTKRGQDVALRCDPISGHVSLYWYRQALGQGPEFLTYFNYEAQQDKSGLPNDRFSAERPEGSISTLTIQRTEQRDSAMYRCASSLTLGDRSQETQYFGPGTRLLVL.

The CDR3 nucleotides are TGTGCCAGCAGCTCTAGGCGGACTAGCGGGAGGACTAGCACAGATACGCAGTATTTT. Translation gives CASSSRRTSGRTSTDTQYF. V usage is TRBV7-3 and J usage is TRBJ2-3, with TRBD2 matching 14 bases. The CDR3 runs to 19 residues. The V gene's germline CDR1 is SGHTA and CDR2 FQGTGA. J gave up 0 bases and V 4 bases, and 9 bases lay outside the gene matches.

V usage is TRBV6-4 and J usage is TRBJ1-1; D remains ambiguous. The CDR3 sequence is 13 residues long. V was clipped by 6 bases and J by 3 bases, with 11 bases between them. In germline, CDR1 is MRHNA, CDR2 SNTAGT. CDR3 in DNA: TGTGCCAGCAGCAACGACCGGGACACTGAAGCTTTCTTT. It codes for CASSNDRDTEAFF.

This clone occurred a few times. CDR3 nucleotide sequence: TGTGCCAGCAGCCTCCGGCGGGGGGTGGGAACCTACGAGCAGTACTTC. Amino acids: CASSLRRGVGTYEQYF. This chain joins TRBV11-3 and TRBJ2-7, with 8 bases identical to TRBD2. Trimming cost V 5 bases and J 2 bases; bases outside gene matches: 11. The germline V gene has CDR1 SGHNT and CDR2 YENEEA. The CDR3 is made up of 16 amino acids.

V is TRBV21-1 and J is TRBJ1-5. TRBV21-1 is a recognized pseudogene. The CDR3 is 15 amino acids. CDR3 sequence (DNA): TGTGCCAGCAGCAAAGCAGGAAAGGTCCCTCAGCCCCAGCATTTT. Encoded protein: CASSKAGKVPQPQHF.

V is TRBV19 and J is TRBJ1-1; 10 bases fit TRBD1. The V gene end was trimmed by 3 bases and the J gene end by 2 bases; junction bases not matched to a gene: 3. Per germline, CDR1 LNHDA and CDR2 SQIVND (reference sequence). The CDR3 extends over 15 amino acids. CDR3 sequence: CASSIRDRGNTEAFF. CDR3 bases: TGTGCCAGTAGTATTAGGGACAGGGGAAACACTGAAGCTTTCTTT.

This clone was observed once. This chain links TRBV2 with TRBJ1-2, with D unclear. Germline V CDR1 and CDR2: SNHLY, FYNNEI. The CDR3 contains 14 residues. V was clipped by 6 bases and J by 0 bases, with 11 bases between them. This CDR3 is CASRGRPTNYGYTF. The CDR3 nucleotides read TGTGCCAGCAGGGGGAGGCCAACTAACTATGGCTACACCTTC.

V usage is TRBV11-2 and J usage is TRBJ2-3; 8 bases are shared with TRBD2. Germline V lookup: CDR1 SGHAT, CDR2 FQNNGV. The CDR3 contains 15 residues. J gave up 6 bases and V 2 bases, and 7 bases lay outside the gene matches. The CDR3 nucleotides read TGTGCCAGCAGCTTAACGGGAGGGCCCTGGGATACGCAGTATTTT. It translates to CASSLTGGPWDTQYF.

The genes are TRBV7-9 and TRBJ1-4, with 10 bases fitting TRBD1. After removal of 5 bases from V and 7 bases from J, the junction contained 10 bases not matched to a gene. The length of the CDR3 is 16 residues. CDR1 and CDR2 from the germline V gene are SEHNR and FQNEAQ (reference sequence). CDR3 sequence (DNA): TGTGCCAGCAGCCCCCGTGCATGGACAGGGGGTGAAAAACTGTTTTTT. It encodes CASSPRAWTGGEKLFF.

This CDR3 reads CASSESSRTGGMDTQYF. The CDR3 DNA is TGCGCCAGCAGTGAGTCCTCCAGGACAGGGGGCATGGATACGCAGTATTTT. The rearrangement uses TRBV10-2 and TRBJ2-3; 11 bases agree with TRBD1. J lost 6 bases, V lost 0 bases, and 8 bases had no gene match. The CDR3 sequence is 17 residues long. Germline V gene data show CDR1 as WSHSY and CDR2 as SAAADI.